The next 20 T cell receptor beta chains were all read from a single sample in a study of CD8 T cells in Susac syndrome. Random hexamers were used to reverse transcribe 0.5 to 1 ug of RNA. Each CDR3 protein gets one entry after TCRdb re-called the immunoSEQ multiplex PCR reads with MiXCR. This sample carries around 140,000 distinct CDR3 sequences, over 90% of them seen once, and the ten largest clones take roughly 0.14%. The sample taken for sequencing was CD4+ T cells from PBMCs. The source of these receptors is a human donor with Susac syndrome.

As regards this clonotype: One junction end disagrees with the germline gene, perhaps due to a read error. V usage is TRBV20-1 and J usage is TRBJ1-1; D uncertain. The CDR3 length is 15 residues. Germline loops: CDR1 DFQATT, CDR2 SNEGSKA (reference sequence). The CDR3 nucleotides read TGCAGTGCTAGAGATTTGACCTACATGAACACTGAAGCCTTCTTT. Its protein is CSARDLTYMNTEAFF.

The V and J genes are TRBV6-6 and TRBJ2-7; TRBD2 agrees at 11 bases. V was pared by 5 bases and J by 3 bases, with 6 bases of the junction left unmatched. Germline assignment: CDR1 MNHNY and CDR2 SVGAGI (reference sequence). The CDR3 spans 15 residues. CDR3 loop: CASSHPGLADYEQYF. The CDR3 coding sequence is TGTGCCAGCAGTCACCCGGGACTAGCGGACTACGAGCAGTACTTC.

This clonotype was seen only a few times. This chain uses TRBV18 with TRBJ2-5; no clear D gene. The CDR3 loop spans 12 amino acids. Germline CDR1 reads KGHSH; CDR2 reads LQKENI. V lost 3 bases and J lost 5, with 7 bases in between. The CDR3 sequence: CASSPVGETQYF. In nucleotides, the CDR3 is TGTGCCAGCTCACCTGTGGGGGAGACCCAGTACTTC.

The chain has TRBV3-1 and TRBJ2-1; D is uncertain. V was clipped by 1 base and J by 7 bases, with 5 bases between them. This CDR3 has 12 residues. Per the germline V gene, CDR1 is LGHDT and CDR2 is YNNKEL (reference sequence). CDR3 in amino acids: CASSQAGNEQFF. CDR3 coding DNA: TGTGCCAGCAGCCAAGCCGGAAATGAGCAGTTCTTC.

The V call is TRBV9, the J call TRBJ1-1, with D perhaps TRBD1 (5 bases). The CDR3 is made up of 16 amino acids. Germline V gene sequence: CDR1 SGDLS, CDR2 YYNGEE. The ends were cut back, 4 bases at V and 4 bases at J, with 20 bases in the middle. In DNA form, the CDR3 reads TGTGCCAGCAGCCCGGTGGGGAGGGGCCTCGGCACTGAAGCTTTCTTT. Its translation is CASSPVGRGLGTEAFF.

The V call is TRBV19, the J call TRBJ1-2, with D uncertain. Germline V gives CDR1 LNHDA, CDR2 SQIVND (reference sequence). This CDR3 has 15 amino acids. The V gene lost 5 bases and the J gene lost 0 bases, with 13 bases spanning the gap. The CDR3 region is CASSARPGSNYGYTF. For the CDR3, the DNA is TGTGCCAGTAGTGCTCGTCCCGGTTCTAACTATGGCTACACCTTC.

This clonotype is a singleton in its sample. The rearrangement links TRBV30 to TRBJ2-2; D uncertain. The V gene lost 2 bases and the J gene lost 9 bases, with 13 bases spanning the gap. Germline lookup yields CDR1 GTSNPN and CDR2 SVGIG (reference sequence). The CDR3 totals 13 residues. The CDR3 nucleotides are TGTGCCTGGAGTCGAGGACCTCCCCGGGAGCTGTTTTTT. Its protein is CAWSRGPPRELFF.

The rearrangement joins TRBV28 to TRBJ1-6; 9 bases line up with TRBD1. CDR3 size: 15 residues. Germline V gene data show CDR1 as MDHEN and CDR2 as SYDVKM. V shed 4 bases and J 10 bases; nucleotides not matched to a gene: 8. The CDR3 protein is CASSSLGQGDSPLHF. The DNA of the CDR3 is TGTGCCAGCAGTTCCCTGGGACAGGGTGACTCACCCCTCCACTTT.

The chain joins TRBV20-1 to TRBJ1-1; D is undetermined. This CDR3 spans 13 amino acids. In germline, CDR1 is DFQATT, CDR2 SNEGSKA (reference sequence). The germline V and J ends were trimmed by 5 bases and 3 bases, with 13 bases remaining between them. This chain's CDR3 is CSAGTLRDTEAFF. The CDR3, as DNA: TGCAGTGCTGGTACCCTGCGGGACACTGAAGCTTTCTTT.

The chain carries TRBV20-1 and TRBJ2-5; 8 bases line up with TRBD1. This CDR3 has 13 residues. Trimming cost V 3 bases and J 7 bases; bases outside gene matches: 7. Germline CDR1 reads DFQATT; CDR2 reads SNEGSKA (reference sequence). The chain's CDR3 is CSASGQGAGTQYF. The DNA for the CDR3 is TGCAGTGCTAGTGGGCAGGGGGCTGGGACCCAGTACTTC.

The table lists this clonotype with a few counts. The V call is TRBV28, the J call TRBJ1-5; 8 nucleotides line up with TRBD1. CDR3 length: 14 amino acids. The germline V gene has CDR1 MDHEN and CDR2 SYDVKM. The V gene end was trimmed by 5 bases and the J gene end by 2 bases; junction bases not matched to a gene: 2. CDR3 in amino acids: CASSPGQGNQPQHF. CDR3 DNA sequence: TGTGCCAGCAGTCCGGGACAGGGCAATCAGCCCCAGCATTTT.

The chain is built from TRBV12-3 or TRBV12-4 and TRBJ2-1; D perhaps matches TRBD2 (5 bases). Trimming cost V 7 bases and J 6 bases, with 13 bases left between them. The CDR3 runs 13 residues. Written as DNA, the CDR3 is TGTGCCAGCACGACGGGGATTATCAATGAGCAGTTCTTC. It codes for CASTTGIINEQFF.

This rearrangement joins TRBV4-1 to TRBJ1-2; D uncertain. The CDR3 is made up of 12 amino acids. Germline CDR1 reads MGHRA; CDR2 reads YSYEKL. The V end lost 0 bases, the J end lost 10 bases, and 9 bases lay between the germline ends. CDR3 loop: CASSQEAGPYTF. The CDR3 region has the DNA TGCGCCAGCAGCCAAGAGGCTGGACCCTACACCTTC.

The chain employs TRBV12-3 or TRBV12-4 and TRBJ2-4; 13 nucleotides match TRBD2. The V segment lost 6 bases and the J segment 2 bases; nucleotides outside the gene matches: 10. This CDR3 contains 18 residues. Here the CDR3 reads CASSRGGGLAGPKNIQYF. CDR3 bases: TGTGCCAGCAGCCGAGGAGGGGGACTAGCGGGACCCAAAAACATTCAGTACTTC.

The chain uses TRBV10-3 and TRBJ1-1, with 8 bases aligning to TRBD1. The CDR3 loop spans 13 amino acids. Germline CDR1 reads ENHRY; CDR2 reads SYGVKD. Germline trimming cut 8 bases from V and 4 bases from J; bases unmatched to any gene: 6. The CDR3: CAIGTGTGTEAFF. For the CDR3, the DNA is TGTGCCATCGGGACAGGAACCGGCACTGAAGCTTTCTTT.

This chain links TRBV5-1 with TRBJ1-1; no firm D call. Germline V gene lookup returns CDR1 SGHRS and CDR2 YFSETQ. V was shortened by 0 bases and J by 4 bases, with 10 bases between the two germline ends. This CDR3 has 14 amino acids. CDR3 DNA sequence: TGCGCCAGCAGCTTGGTGGCCCTTGGCACTGAAGCTTTCTTT. Amino acids: CASSLVALGTEAFF.

V and J are TRBV20-1 and TRBJ2-1, with a tentative D call TRBD2 (7 bases). The CDR3 has 14 residues. V lost 3 bases and J 6 bases, leaving 15 bases between the germline ends. Germline assignment: CDR1 DFQATT and CDR2 SNEGSKA (reference sequence). The CDR3 region is CSARTGGGGNEQFF. The CDR3 DNA reads TGCAGTGCTAGGACGGGGGGCGGGGGCAATGAGCAGTTCTTC.

The rearrangement links TRBV20-1 to TRBJ1-2; D might be TRBD1 (6 bases). The CDR3 totals 13 residues. Trimming pared 6 bases from V and 8 bases from J, leaving 19 bases between. Germline lookup yields CDR1 DFQATT and CDR2 SNEGSKA (reference sequence). CDR3: CSAERGGASGYTF. CDR3 coding DNA: TGCAGTGCCGAGCGGGGGGGCGCGTCCGGCTACACCTTC.

The chain combines TRBV18 with TRBJ2-5, with 7 bases lining up with TRBD2. Germline CDR1 KGHSH, CDR2 LQKENI. J was trimmed by 1 base and V by 0 bases; bases with no gene match: 5. The CDR3 loop spans 16 amino acids. The DNA for the CDR3 is TGTGCCAGCTCACCACCGGCTCGGACTAGCCAAGAGACCCAGTACTTC. Translating it yields CASSPPARTSQETQYF.

This clonotype was recorded once. V and J are TRBV18 and TRBJ1-5; no firm D call. Per germline, CDR1 KGHSH and CDR2 LQKENI. V lost 2 bases and J lost 3, with 5 bases in between. The CDR3 covers 13 residues. The CDR3 DNA follows: TGTGCCAGCTCACCAACCTACAATCAGCCCCAGCATTTT. Translation gives CASSPTYNQPQHF.